This T cell receptor beta chain was recovered during a study of metastatic and nonmetastatic thyroid tumors. Not a single patient had been given any form of treatment at any point before undergoing thyroid surgery. A word on this clone: This could be a read error, since a much larger clone is one nucleotide away.

TCRdb recomputed clones from the PCR reads via MiXCR. This sample has over 10,000 clones, with 27% found just once. Per the germline V gene, CDR1 is ENHRY and CDR2 is SYGVKD. This CDR3 spans 15 amino acids. V lost 6 bases and J 5 bases, leaving 19 bases between the germline ends. The sample taken for sequencing was tumor tissue. The rearrangement uses TRBV10-3 and TRBJ2-5; D is possibly TRBD2 (5 bases). This TCR came from a female donor with papillary thyroid cancer or a benign thyroid nodule (not recorded which). Some clones in this sample may be carry-over from other donors' samples. Here the CDR3 DNA reads TGTGCCATCAGACAAAAGAAGGACCAGCGGGAGACCCAGTACTTC. Residues: CAIRQKKDQRETQYF.